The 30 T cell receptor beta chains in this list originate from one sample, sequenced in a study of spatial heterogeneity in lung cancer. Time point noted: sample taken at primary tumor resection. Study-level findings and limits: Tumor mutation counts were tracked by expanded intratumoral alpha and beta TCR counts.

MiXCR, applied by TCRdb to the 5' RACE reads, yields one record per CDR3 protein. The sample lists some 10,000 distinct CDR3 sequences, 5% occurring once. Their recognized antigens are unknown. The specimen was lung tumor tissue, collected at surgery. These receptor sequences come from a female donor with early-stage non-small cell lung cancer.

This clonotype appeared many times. CDR3 sequence: CSARLAGEYNEQFF. In nucleotides, the CDR3 is TGCAGTGCTAGACTAGCGGGAGAATACAATGAGCAGTTCTTC. The rearrangement links TRBV20-1 to TRBJ2-1; 10 bases are a match to TRBD2. V lost 2 bases to trimming and J lost 4 bases; unmatched junction nucleotides: 2. CDR1 DFQATT and CDR2 SNEGSKA come from the germline V gene (reference sequence). This CDR3 region has 14 residues.

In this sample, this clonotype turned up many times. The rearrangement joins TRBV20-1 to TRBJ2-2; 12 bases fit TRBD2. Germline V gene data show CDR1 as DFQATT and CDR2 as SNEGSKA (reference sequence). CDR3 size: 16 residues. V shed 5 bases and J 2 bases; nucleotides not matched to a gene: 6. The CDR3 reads CSASMGLAGNTGELFF. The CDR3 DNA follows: TGCAGTGCTTCCATGGGACTAGCGGGCAACACCGGGGAGCTGTTTTTT.

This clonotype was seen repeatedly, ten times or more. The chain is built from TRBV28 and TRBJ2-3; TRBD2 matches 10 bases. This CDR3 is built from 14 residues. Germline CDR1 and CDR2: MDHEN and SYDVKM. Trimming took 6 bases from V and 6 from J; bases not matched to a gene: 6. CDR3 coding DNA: TGTGCCAGCAGCCGTAGCGGGAGGCAGGATACGCAGTATTTT. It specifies CASSRSGRQDTQYF.

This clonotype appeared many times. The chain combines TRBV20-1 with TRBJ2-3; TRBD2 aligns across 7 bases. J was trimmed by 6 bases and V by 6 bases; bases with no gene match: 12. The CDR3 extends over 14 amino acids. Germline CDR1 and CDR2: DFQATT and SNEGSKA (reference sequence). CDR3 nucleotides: TGCAGTGCCGGGGGAGGGCGGGCCATGGATACGCAGTATTTT. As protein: CSAGGGRAMDTQYF.

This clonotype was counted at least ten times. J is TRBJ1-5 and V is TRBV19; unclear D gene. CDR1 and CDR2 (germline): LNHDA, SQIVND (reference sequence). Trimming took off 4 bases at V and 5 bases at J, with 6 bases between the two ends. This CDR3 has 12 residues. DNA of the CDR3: TGTGCCAGTAGTAAGACATATCAGCCCCAGCATTTT. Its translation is CASSKTYQPQHF.

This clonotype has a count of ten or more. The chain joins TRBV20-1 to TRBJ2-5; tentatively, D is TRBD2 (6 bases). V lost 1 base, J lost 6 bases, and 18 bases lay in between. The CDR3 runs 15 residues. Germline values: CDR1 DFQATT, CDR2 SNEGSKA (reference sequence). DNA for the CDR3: TGCAGTGCTAGAGCCTCTAGCGCTATTTCAAAGACCCAGTACTTC. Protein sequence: CSARASSAISKTQYF.

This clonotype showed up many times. Here the CDR3 DNA reads TGCGCCAGCAGCCCCGGACAGGGCGACCAAGAGACCCAGTACTTC. It encodes CASSPGQGDQETQYF. The rearrangement links TRBV5-1 to TRBJ2-5; 8 bases line up with TRBD1. Germline values: CDR1 SGHRS, CDR2 YFSETQ. V lost 4 bases and J lost 0; bases outside the gene matches: 5. There are 15 residues in the CDR3.

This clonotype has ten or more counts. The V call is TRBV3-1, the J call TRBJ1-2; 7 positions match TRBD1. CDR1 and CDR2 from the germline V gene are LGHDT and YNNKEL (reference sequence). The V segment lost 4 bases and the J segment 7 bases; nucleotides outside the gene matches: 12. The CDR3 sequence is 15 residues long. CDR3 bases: TGTGCCAGCAGCCCCATCCAGACAGGGAACCGTGGCTACACCTTC. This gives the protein CASSPIQTGNRGYTF.

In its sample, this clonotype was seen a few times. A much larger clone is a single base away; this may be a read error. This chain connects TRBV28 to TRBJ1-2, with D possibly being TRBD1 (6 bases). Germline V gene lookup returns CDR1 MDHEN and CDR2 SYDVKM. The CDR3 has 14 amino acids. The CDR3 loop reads CASSFPGHLDGYNF. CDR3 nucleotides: TGTGCCAGCAGTTTCCCGGGACACCTAGATGGCTACAACTTC.

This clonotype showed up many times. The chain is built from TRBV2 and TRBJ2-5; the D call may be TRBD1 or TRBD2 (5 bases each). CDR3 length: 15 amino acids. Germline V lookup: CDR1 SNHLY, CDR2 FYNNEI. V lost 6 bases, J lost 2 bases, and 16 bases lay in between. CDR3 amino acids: CASRIDQGAQETQYF. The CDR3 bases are TGTGCCAGCAGAATCGACCAGGGAGCGCAAGAGACCCAGTACTTC.

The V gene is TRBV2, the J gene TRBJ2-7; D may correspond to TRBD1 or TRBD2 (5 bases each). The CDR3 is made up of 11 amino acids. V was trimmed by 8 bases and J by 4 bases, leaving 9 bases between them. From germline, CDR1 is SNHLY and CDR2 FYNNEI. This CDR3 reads CASRWGYEQYF. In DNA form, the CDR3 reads TGTGCCAGCCGATGGGGGTACGAGCAGTACTTC.

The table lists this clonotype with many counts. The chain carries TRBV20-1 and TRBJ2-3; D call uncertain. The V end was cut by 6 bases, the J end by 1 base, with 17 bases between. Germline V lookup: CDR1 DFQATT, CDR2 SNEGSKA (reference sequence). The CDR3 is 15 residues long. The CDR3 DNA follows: TGCAGTGCCTCTCGTGGCTACCTCGGCACAGATACGCAGTATTTT. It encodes CSASRGYLGTDTQYF.

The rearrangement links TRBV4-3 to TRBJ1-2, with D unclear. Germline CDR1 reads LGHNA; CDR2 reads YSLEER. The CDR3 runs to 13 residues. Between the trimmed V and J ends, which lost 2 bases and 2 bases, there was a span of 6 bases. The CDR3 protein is CASSQMRNYGYTF. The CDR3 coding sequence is TGCGCCAGCAGCCAAATGAGGAACTATGGCTACACCTTC.

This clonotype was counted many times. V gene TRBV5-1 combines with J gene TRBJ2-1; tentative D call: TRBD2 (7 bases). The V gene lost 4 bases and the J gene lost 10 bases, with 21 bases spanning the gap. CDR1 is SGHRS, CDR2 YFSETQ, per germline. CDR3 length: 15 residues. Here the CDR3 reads CASSRGGRMDDEQFF. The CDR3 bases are TGCGCCAGCAGCAGGGGGGGCCGGATGGATGACGAGCAGTTCTTC. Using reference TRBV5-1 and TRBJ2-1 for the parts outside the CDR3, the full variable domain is KAGVTQTPRYLIKTRGQQVTLSCSPISGHRSVSWYQQTPGQGLQFLFEYFSETQRNKGNFPGRFSGRQFSNSRSEMNVSTLELGDSALYLCASSRGGRMDDEQFFGPGTRLTVL.

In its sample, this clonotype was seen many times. CDR3: CAISESGGFGTEAFF. CDR3 nucleotide sequence: TGTGCCATCAGTGAGTCGGGGGGCTTCGGGACTGAAGCTTTCTTT. The genes are TRBV10-3 and TRBJ1-1; a weak D match, TRBD1 (6 bases). Germline-derived CDR1 and CDR2 are ENHRY and SYGVKD. The CDR3 contains 15 residues. Trimming cost V 0 bases and J 5 bases, with 13 bases left between them.

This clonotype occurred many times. The CDR3 protein is CSAGTGGSEAFF. The DNA for the CDR3 is TGCAGCGCCGGGACAGGGGGCTCTGAAGCTTTCTTT. This chain joins TRBV29-1 and TRBJ1-1, with 12 bases aligning to TRBD1. Germline CDR1 SQVTM, CDR2 ANQGSEA. Losses at the gene ends were 7 bases for V and 6 bases for J; bases not matched to a gene: 3. CDR3 length: 12 amino acids.

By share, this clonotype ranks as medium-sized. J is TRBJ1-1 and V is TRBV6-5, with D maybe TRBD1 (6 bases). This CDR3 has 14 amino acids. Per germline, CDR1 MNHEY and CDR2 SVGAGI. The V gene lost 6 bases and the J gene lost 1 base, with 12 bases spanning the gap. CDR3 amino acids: CASRKGGGNTEAFF. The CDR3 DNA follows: TGTGCCAGCAGAAAAGGGGGGGGGAACACTGAAGCTTTCTTT.

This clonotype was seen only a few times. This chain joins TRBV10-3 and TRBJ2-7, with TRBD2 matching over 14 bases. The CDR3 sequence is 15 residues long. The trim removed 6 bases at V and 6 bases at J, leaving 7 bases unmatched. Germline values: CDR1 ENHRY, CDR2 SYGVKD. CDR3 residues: CAIRGGLAGDREQYF. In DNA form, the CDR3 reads TGTGCCATCAGGGGGGGACTAGCGGGAGATCGCGAGCAGTACTTC.

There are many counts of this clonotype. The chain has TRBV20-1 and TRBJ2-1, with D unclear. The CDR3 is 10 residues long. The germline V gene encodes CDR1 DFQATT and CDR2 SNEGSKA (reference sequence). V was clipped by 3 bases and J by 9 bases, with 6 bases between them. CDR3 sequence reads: CSARTAEQFF. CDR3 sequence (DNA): TGCAGTGCTAGGACCGCTGAGCAGTTCTTC.

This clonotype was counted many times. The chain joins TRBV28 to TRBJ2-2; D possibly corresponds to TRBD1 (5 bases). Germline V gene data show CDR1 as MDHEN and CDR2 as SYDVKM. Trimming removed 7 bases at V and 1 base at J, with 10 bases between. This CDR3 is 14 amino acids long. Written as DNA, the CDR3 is TGTGCCAGCATTTTCGGACAGAACACCGGGGAGCTGTTTTTT. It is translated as CASIFGQNTGELFF. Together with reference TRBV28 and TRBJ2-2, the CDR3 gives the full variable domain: DVKVTQSSRYLVKRTGEKVFLECVQDMDHENMFWYRQDPGLGLRLIYFSYDVKMKEKGDIPEGYSVSREKKERFSLILESASTNQTSMYLCASIFGQNTGELFFGEGSRLTVL.

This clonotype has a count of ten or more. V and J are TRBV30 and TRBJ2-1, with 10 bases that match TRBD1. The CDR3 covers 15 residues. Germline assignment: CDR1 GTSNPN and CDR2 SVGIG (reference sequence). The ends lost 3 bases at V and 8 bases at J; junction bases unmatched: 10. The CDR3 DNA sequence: TGTGCCTGGAGGCCTGGGGGACAGGGGCCGGATGAGCAGTTCTTC. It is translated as CAWRPGGQGPDEQFF.

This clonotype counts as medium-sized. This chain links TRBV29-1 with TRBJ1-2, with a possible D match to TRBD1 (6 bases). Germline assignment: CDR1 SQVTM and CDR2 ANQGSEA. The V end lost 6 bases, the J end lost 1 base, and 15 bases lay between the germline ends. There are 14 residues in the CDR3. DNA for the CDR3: TGCAGCGTAGACGACACAGGGTATAACTATGGCTACACCTTC. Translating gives CSVDDTGYNYGYTF.

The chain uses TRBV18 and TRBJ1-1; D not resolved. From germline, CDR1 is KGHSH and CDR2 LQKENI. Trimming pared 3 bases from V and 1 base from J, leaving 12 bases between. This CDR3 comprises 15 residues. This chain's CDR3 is CASSPRVLSNTEAFF. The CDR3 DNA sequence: TGTGCCAGCTCACCGCGGGTCCTATCGAACACTGAAGCTTTCTTT.

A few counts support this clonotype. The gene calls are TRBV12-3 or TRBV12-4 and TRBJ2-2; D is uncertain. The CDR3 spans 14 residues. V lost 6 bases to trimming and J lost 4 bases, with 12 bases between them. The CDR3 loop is CASSPRLGTGELFF. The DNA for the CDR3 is TGTGCCAGCAGCCCTCGACTGGGCACCGGGGAGCTGTTTTTT.

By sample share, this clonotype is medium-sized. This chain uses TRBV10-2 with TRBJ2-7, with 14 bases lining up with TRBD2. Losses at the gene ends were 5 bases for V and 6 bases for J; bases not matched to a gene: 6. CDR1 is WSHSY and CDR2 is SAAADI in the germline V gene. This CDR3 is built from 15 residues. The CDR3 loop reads CASSKTSGREGEQYF. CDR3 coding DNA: TGCGCCAGCAGTAAGACTAGCGGGAGGGAGGGCGAGCAGTACTTC.

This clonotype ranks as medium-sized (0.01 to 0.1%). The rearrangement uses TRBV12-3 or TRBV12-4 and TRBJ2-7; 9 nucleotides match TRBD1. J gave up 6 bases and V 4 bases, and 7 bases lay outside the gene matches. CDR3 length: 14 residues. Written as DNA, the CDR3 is TGTGCCAGCAGTTATCCGGGACAGGGCCCCGAGCAGTACTTC. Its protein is CASSYPGQGPEQYF.

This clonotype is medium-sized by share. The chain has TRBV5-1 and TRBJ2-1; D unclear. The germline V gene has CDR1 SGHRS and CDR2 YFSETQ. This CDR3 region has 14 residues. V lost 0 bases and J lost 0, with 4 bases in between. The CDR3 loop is CASSLAGSYNEQFF. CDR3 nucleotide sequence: TGCGCCAGCAGCTTGGCCGGCTCCTACAATGAGCAGTTCTTC.

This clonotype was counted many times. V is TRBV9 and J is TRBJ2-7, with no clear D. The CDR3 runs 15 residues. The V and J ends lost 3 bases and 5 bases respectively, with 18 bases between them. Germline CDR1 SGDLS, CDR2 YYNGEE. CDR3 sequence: CASSADSSESDEQYF. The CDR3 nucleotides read TGTGCCAGCAGCGCAGATAGCTCAGAATCCGACGAGCAGTACTTC.

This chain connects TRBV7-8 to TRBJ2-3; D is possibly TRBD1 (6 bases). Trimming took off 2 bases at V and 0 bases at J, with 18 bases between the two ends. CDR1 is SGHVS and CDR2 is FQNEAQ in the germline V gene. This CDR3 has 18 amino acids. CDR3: CASSLNPEDRDSTDTQYF. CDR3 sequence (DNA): TGTGCCAGCAGCTTAAATCCGGAGGACAGAGATAGCACAGATACGCAGTATTTT.

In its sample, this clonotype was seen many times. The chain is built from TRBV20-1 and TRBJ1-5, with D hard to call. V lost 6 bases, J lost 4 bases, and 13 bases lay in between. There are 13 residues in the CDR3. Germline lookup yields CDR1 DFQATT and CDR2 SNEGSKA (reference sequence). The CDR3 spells CSAGLHLNQPQHF. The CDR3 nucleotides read TGCAGTGCAGGATTACACCTTAATCAGCCCCAGCATTTT.